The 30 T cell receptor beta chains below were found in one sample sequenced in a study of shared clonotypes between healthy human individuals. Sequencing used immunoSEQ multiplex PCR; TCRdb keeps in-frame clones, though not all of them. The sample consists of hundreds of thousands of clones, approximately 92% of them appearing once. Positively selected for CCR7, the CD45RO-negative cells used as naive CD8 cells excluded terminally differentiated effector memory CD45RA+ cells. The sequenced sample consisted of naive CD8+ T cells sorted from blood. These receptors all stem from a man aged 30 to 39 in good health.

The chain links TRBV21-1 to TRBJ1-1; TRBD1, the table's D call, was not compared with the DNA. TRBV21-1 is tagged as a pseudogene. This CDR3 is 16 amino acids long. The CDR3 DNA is TGTGCCAGCAGCAAGCCTGGACAGGCCCTGAACACTGAAGCTTTCTTT. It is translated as CASSKPGQALNTEAFF.

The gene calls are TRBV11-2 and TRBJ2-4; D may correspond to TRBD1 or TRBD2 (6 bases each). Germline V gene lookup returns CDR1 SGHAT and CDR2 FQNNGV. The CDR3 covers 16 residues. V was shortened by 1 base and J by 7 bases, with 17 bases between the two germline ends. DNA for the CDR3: TGTGCCAGCAGCTTAGCCCCCATGAGGGGGGCGAACATTCAGTACTTC. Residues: CASSLAPMRGANIQYF.

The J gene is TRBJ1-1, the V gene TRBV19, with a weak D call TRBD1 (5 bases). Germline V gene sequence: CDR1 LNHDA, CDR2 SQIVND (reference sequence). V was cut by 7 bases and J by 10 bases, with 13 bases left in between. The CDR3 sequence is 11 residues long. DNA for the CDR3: TGTGCCAGTACCACCGGGGGTGGAGCTTTCTTT. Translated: CASTTGGGAFF.

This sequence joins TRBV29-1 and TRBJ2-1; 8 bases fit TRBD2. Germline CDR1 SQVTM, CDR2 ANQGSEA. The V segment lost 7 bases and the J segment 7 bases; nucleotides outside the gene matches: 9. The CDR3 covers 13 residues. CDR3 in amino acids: CSGRTSPQNEQFF. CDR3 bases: TGCAGCGGGAGGACTAGCCCTCAAAATGAGCAGTTCTTC.

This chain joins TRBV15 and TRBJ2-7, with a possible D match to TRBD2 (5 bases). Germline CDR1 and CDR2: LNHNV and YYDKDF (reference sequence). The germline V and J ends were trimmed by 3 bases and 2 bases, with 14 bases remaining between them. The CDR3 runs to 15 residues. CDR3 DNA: TGTGCCACCAGCAGCACCGGTGGAGGCCCCTACGAGCAGTACTTC. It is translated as CATSSTGGGPYEQYF.

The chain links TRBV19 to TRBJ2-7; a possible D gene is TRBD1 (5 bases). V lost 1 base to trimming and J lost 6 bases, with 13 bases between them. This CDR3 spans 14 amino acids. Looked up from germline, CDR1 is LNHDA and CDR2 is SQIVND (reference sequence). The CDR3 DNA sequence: TGTGCCAGTAGTATAGTAGGAGACAGTGGCGAGCAGTACTTC. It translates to CASSIVGDSGEQYF.

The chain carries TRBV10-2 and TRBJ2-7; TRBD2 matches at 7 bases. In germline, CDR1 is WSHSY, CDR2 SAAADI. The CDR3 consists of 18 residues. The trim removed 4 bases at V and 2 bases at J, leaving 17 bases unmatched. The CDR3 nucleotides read TGCGCCAGCAGTGCCCCCTCAGGAGGACTAGTCCACCCCTACGAGCAGTACTTC. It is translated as CASSAPSGGLVHPYEQYF.

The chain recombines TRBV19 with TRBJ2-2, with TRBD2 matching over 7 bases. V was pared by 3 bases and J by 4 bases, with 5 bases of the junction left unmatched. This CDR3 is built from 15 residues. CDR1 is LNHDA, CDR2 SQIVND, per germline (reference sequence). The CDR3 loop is CASSISGGRTGELFF. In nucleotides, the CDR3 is TGTGCCAGTAGTATCTCGGGAGGCCGCACCGGGGAGCTGTTTTTT.

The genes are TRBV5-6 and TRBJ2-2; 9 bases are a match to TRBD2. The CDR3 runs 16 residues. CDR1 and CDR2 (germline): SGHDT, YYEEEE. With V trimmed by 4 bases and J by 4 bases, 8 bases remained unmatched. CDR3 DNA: TGTGCCAGCAGCATAGCGGGAGTCGTCGGCACCGGGGAGCTGTTTTTT. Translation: CASSIAGVVGTGELFF.

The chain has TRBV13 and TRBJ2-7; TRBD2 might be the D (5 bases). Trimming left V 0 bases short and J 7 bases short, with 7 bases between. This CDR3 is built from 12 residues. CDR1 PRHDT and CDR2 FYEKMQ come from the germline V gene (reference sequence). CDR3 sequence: CASSLGSGEQYF. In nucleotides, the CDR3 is TGTGCCAGCAGCTTAGGATCGGGGGAGCAGTACTTC.

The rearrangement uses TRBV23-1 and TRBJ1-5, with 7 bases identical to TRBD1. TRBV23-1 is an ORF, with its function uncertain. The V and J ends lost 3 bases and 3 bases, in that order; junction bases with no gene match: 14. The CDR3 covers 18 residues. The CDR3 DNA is TGCGCCAGCAGTCATACAGGCAGGGGGGGCAGTACCAATCAGCCCCAGCATTTT. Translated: CASSHTGRGGSTNQPQHF.

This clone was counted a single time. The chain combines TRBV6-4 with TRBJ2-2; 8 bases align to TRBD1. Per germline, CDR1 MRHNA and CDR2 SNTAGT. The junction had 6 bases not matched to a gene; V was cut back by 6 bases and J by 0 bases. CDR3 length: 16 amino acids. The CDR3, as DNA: TGTGCCAGCAGCGTCCAGGGGGCGTCGAACACCGGGGAGCTGTTTTTT. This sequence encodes CASSVQGASNTGELFF.

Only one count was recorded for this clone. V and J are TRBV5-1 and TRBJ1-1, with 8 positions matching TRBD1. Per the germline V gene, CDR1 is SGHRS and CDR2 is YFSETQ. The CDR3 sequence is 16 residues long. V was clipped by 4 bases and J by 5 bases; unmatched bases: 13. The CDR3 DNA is TGCGCCAGCAGCCATACGTCAGGGGGCGCACGGACTGAAGCTTTCTTT. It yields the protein CASSHTSGGARTEAFF.

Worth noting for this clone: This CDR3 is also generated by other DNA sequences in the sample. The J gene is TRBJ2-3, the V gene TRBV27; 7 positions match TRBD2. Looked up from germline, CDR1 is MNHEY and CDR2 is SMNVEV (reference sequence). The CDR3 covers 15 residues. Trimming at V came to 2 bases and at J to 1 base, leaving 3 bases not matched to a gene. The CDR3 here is CASSLLAGGTDTQYF. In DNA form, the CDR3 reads TGTGCCAGCAGTTTACTCGCGGGGGGCACAGATACGCAGTATTTT.

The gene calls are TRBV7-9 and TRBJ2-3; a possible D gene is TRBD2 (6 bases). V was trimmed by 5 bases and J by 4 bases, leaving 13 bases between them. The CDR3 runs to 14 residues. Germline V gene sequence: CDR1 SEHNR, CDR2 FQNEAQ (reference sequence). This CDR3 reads CASSGEVRSDTQYF. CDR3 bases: TGTGCCAGCAGCGGGGAGGTACGGTCAGATACGCAGTATTTT. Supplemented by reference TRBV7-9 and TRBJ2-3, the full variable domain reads DTGVSQNPRHKITKRGQNVTFRCDPISEHNRLYWYRQTLGQGPEFLTYFQNEAQLEKSRLLSDRFSAERPKGSFSTLEIQRTEQGDSAMYLCASSGEVRSDTQYFGPGTRLTVL.

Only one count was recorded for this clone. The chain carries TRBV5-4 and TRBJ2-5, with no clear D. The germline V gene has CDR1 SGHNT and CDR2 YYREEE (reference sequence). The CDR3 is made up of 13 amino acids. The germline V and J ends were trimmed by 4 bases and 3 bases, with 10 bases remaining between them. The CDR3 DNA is TGTGCCAGCAGCCCGGTGGCCAAAGAGACCCAGTACTTC. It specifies CASSPVAKETQYF.

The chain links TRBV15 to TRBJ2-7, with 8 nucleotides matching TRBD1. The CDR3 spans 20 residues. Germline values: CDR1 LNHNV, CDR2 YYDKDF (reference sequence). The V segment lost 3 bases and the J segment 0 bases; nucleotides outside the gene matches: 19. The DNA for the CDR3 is TGTGCCACCAGCAGGGAACCGGGACAGGTAATCTCCGGTGGCTCCTACGAGCAGTACTTC. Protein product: CATSREPGQVISGGSYEQYF.

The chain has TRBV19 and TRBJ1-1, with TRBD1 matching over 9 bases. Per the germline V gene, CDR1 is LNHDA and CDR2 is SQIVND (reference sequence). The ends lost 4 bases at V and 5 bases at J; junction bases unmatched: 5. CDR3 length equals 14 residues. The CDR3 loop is CASSTQGAGTEAFF. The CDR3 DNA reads TGTGCCAGTAGTACACAGGGGGCCGGTACTGAAGCTTTCTTT.

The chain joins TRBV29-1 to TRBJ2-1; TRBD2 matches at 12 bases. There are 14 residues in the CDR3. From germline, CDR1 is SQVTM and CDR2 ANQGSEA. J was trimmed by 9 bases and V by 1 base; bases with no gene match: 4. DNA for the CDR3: TGCAGCGTTGAAGGGCTAGCGGGAGGGCTTGAGCAGTTCTTC. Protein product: CSVEGLAGGLEQFF.

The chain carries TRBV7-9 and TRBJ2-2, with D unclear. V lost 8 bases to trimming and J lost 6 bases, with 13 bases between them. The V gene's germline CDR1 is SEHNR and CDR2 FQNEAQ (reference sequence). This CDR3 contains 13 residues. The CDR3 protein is CASAPVSAGELFF. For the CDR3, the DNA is TGTGCCAGCGCCCCCGTCTCCGCCGGGGAGCTGTTTTTT.

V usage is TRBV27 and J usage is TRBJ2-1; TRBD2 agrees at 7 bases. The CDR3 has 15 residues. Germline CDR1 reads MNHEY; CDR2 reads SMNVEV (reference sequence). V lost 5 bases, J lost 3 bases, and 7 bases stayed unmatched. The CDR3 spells CASSPSGADYNEQFF. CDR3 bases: TGTGCCAGCAGTCCGAGCGGGGCAGACTACAATGAGCAGTTCTTC.

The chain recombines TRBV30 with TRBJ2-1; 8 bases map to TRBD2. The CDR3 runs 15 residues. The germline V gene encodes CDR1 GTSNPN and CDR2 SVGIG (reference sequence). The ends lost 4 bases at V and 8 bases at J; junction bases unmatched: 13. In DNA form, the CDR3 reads TGTGCCTGGACGGCCGGGAGGGTACTTAAGGATGAGCAGTTCTTC. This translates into CAWTAGRVLKDEQFF.

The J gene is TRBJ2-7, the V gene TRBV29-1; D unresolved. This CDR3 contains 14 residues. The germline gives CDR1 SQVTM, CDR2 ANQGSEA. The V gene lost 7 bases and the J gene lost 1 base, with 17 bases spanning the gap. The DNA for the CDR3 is TGCAGCGCCCAGGAATTGGACGGGTCCTACGAGCAGTACTTC. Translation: CSAQELDGSYEQYF.

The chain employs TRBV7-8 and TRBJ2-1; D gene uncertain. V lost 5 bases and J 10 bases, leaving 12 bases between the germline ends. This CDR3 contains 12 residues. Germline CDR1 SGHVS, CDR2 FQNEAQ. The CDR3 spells CASSAFGWEQFF. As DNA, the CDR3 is TGTGCCAGCAGCGCATTTGGGTGGGAGCAGTTCTTC.

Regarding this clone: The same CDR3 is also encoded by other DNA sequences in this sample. CDR3 in amino acids: CSVRLADYNEQFF. CDR3 coding DNA: TGCAGCGTTCGACTAGCGGACTACAATGAGCAGTTCTTC. The rearrangement joins TRBV29-1 to TRBJ2-1, with 9 bases fitting TRBD2. This CDR3 is built from 13 residues. The trim removed 5 bases at V and 3 bases at J, leaving 2 bases unmatched. From germline, CDR1 is SQVTM and CDR2 ANQGSEA.

In nucleotides, the CDR3 is TGTGCCAGCAGTCGTCGAGCGGTAAGCTCCTACAATGAGCAGTTCTTC. Amino acid sequence: CASSRRAVSSYNEQFF. The genes are TRBV25-1 and TRBJ2-1, with D maybe TRBD2 (5 bases). Germline CDR1 is MGHDK and CDR2 is SYGVNS. V was clipped by 5 bases and J by 0 bases, with 14 bases between them. CDR3 size: 16 residues.

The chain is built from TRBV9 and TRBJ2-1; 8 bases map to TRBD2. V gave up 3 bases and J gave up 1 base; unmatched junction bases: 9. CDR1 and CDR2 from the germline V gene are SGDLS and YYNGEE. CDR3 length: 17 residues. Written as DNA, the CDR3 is TGTGCCAGCAGCGAGGCTAGCGGGTGGGGGTCCTACAATGAGCAGTTCTTC. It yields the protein CASSEASGWGSYNEQFF.

The CDR3 spells CASRGQGGYNEQFF. The CDR3 DNA reads TGTGCCAGCAGGGGCCAGGGGGGCTACAATGAGCAGTTCTTC. The V call is TRBV6-1, the J call TRBJ2-1; perhaps TRBD1 as D (7 bases). This CDR3 contains 14 residues. Trimming took 6 bases from V and 3 from J, leaving 12 bases between them. The germline V gene has CDR1 MNHNS and CDR2 SASEGT.

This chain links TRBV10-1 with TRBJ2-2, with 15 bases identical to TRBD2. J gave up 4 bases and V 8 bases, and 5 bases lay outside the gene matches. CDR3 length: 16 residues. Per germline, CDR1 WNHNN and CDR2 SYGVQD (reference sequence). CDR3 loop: CASLGLAGGVTGELFF. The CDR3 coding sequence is TGCGCCAGCTTGGGACTAGCGGGAGGAGTCACCGGGGAGCTGTTTTTT.

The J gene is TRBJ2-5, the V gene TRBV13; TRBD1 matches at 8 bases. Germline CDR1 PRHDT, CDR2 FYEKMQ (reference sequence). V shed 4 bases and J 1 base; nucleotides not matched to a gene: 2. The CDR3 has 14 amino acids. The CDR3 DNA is TGTGCCAGCAGCTACAGGGGGGCCCAAGAGACCCAGTACTTC. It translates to CASSYRGAQETQYF.